This T cell receptor (beta chain) was observed in a study of breast tumors, draining lymph nodes, adjacent tissues. This clonotype was seen many times. Breast cancer patients provided tissue from their axillary draining lymph nodes. One entry per CDR3 protein, called by TCRdb with MiXCR from the multiplex PCR reads. The sample holds some 230,000 distinct CDR3 sequences, 30% to 35% seen once. The CDR3 is 13 residues long. The germline CDR1 and CDR2 sequences are GTSNPN and SVGIG (reference sequence). Between the trimmed V and J ends, which lost 2 bases and 7 bases, there was a span of 14 bases. The origin of this receptor is a female donor with breast cancer. Some clones in this sample may be carry-over from other donors' samples. The material sequenced was axillary lymph node tissue. The V and J genes are TRBV30 and TRBJ1-2; unclear D gene. The CDR3 loop is CAWSIPSKTGYTF. CDR3 DNA: TGTGCCTGGAGTATCCCCTCCAAAACTGGCTACACCTTC.